This T cell receptor beta chain derives from a study of yellow fever vaccine responses in identical twins. MiXCR, applied by TCRdb to the RT-PCR reads, yields one record per CDR3 protein. The table lists a few thousand distinct CDR3 sequences, 80% of them singletons, with 8% to 10% in the top ten. Germline loops: CDR1 WNHNN, CDR2 SYGVQD (reference sequence). CDR3 length: 14 residues. Losses at the gene ends were 6 bases for V and 7 bases for J; bases not matched to a gene: 10. The rearrangement links TRBV10-1 to TRBJ1-1; TRBD1 matches 8 bases. The source material was T cells from blood (PBMCs), unsorted or a sorted subset (not recorded which), sampled before or after yellow fever vaccination (not recorded which). The receptor was isolated from a female donor who received the yellow fever vaccine. The CDR3 spells CASRDRTGSGEAFF. CDR3 nucleotide sequence: TGCGCCAGCAGGGACCGGACAGGGAGTGGTGAAGCTTTCTTT.